This T cell receptor (beta chain) was documented in a study of T cells in Graves' hyperthyroidism and ophthalmopathy. RNA transcripts gave rise to amplified TCR beta CDR3 regions. Researchers ran a first-round RT-PCR on the TCR CDR3 using the HTBI primer set. MiXCR was run by TCRdb on the multiplex PCR reads, yielding one entry per CDR3 protein. The sample records around 580,000 distinct CDR3 sequences, roughly a sixth being singletons. The germline gives CDR1 SGHRS, CDR2 YFSETQ. This CDR3 comprises 14 residues. V gave up 4 bases and J gave up 1 base, with 9 bases separating them. This rearrangement joins TRBV5-1 to TRBJ2-1, with D possibly TRBD2 on 5 matching bases. The receptor was isolated from a woman in her late teens or twenties with Graves' hyperthyroidism. Material for sequencing was blood. CDR3 bases: TGCGCCAGCAGCGGGAGCGCGTCCTACAATGAGCAGTTCTTC. Residues: CASSGSASYNEQFF.